One and the same sample provided the 30 T cell receptor beta chains below, sequenced in a study of shared clonotypes between healthy human individuals. Sequencing used immunoSEQ multiplex PCR; TCRdb keeps in-frame clones, though not all of them. The table includes some 2 million clones, about 95% detected once. Terminally differentiated effector memory CD45RA+ cells were excluded from the naive CD8 cells, which were CD45RO-negative and positively selected for CCR7. The sequencing sample was made of naive CD8+ T cells sorted from blood. Receptor source: a man aged 18 to 35 in good health.

This chain uses TRBV6-6 with TRBJ1-1; TRBD1 matches 11 bases. CDR3 length: 16 amino acids. The J segment lost 2 bases and the V segment lost 5 bases, leaving 7 bases of the junction unmatched. Germline V gives CDR1 MNHNY, CDR2 SVGAGI (reference sequence). CDR3 DNA sequence: TGTGCCAGCAGTATTTCGGGACAGGGGGTTAACACTGAAGCTTTCTTT. Its translation: CASSISGQGVNTEAFF.

A remark on this clone: Additional DNA sequences in this sample encode the identical CDR3. The CDR3 sequence is CASSLRYSYEQYF. The CDR3 DNA sequence: TGTGCCAGCAGTTTAAGGTACTCCTACGAGCAGTACTTC. V and J are TRBV27 and TRBJ2-7; D is ambiguous. This CDR3 is 13 amino acids long. V was clipped by 2 bases and J by 0 bases, with 5 bases between them. Germline CDR1 and CDR2: MNHEY and SMNVEV (reference sequence).

The chain recombines TRBV5-6 with TRBJ1-1, with 8 bases lining up with TRBD1. This CDR3 comprises 14 residues. With 2 bases clipped from V and 6 bases from J, the junction kept 6 bases outside the gene matches. Germline V CDR1 and CDR2: SGHDT, YYEEEE. CDR3 nucleotide sequence: TGTGCCAGCAGCTTTGGACAGGGTCTCGCTGAAGCTTTCTTT. It codes for CASSFGQGLAEAFF.

The genes are TRBV28 and TRBJ1-1; no reliable D call. The CDR3 is 14 amino acids. Trimming left V 3 bases short and J 3 bases short, with 11 bases between. The germline gives CDR1 MDHEN, CDR2 SYDVKM. CDR3 in amino acids: CASSFRLSDTEAFF. The DNA of the CDR3 is TGTGCCAGCAGTTTTAGGTTGTCGGACACTGAAGCTTTCTTT.

The CDR3 is CASRHDGGEQFF. CDR3 bases: TGCGCCAGCAGACATGACGGGGGGGAGCAGTTCTTC. This chain uses TRBV4-1 with TRBJ2-1; 7 bases match TRBD2. V lost 6 bases and J lost 10; bases outside the gene matches: 6. The CDR3 loop spans 12 amino acids. CDR1 and CDR2 from the germline V gene are MGHRA and YSYEKL.

V is TRBV7-9 and J is TRBJ1-1; D gene uncertain. Trimming stripped 3 bases from V and 7 bases from J, with 9 bases between. Per the germline V gene, CDR1 is SEHNR and CDR2 is FQNEAQ (reference sequence). There are 12 residues in the CDR3. The CDR3 DNA is TGTGCCAGCAGCTTTTCCGACGGTGAAGCTTTCTTT. This gives the protein CASSFSDGEAFF. The full variable domain, its missing parts supplied by reference TRBV7-9 and TRBJ1-1, is DTGVSQNPRHKITKRGQNVTFRCDPISEHNRLYWYRQTLGQGPEFLTYFQNEAQLEKSRLLSDRFSAERPKGSFSTLEIQRTEQGDSAMYLCASSFSDGEAFFGQGTRLTVV.

A single count supports this clone. A much larger clone sits a single nucleotide away, making a read error possible. In the same sample, other DNA sequences code for this CDR3. The chain links TRBV30 to TRBJ1-1, with no clear D. With 3 bases removed from V and 1 base from J, the gap between germline ends came to 3 bases. CDR1 is GTSNPN and CDR2 is SVGIG in the germline V gene (reference sequence). The CDR3 is made up of 11 amino acids. CDR3 DNA: TGTGCCTGGAGAAGGAACACTGAAGCTTTCTTT. Translating gives CAWRRNTEAFF.

Regarding this clone: The sample contains more than one DNA sequence encoding this CDR3. The chain combines TRBV19 with TRBJ1-5, with a weak D call TRBD1 (5 bases). The CDR3 has 13 amino acids. V lost 3 bases to trimming and J lost 4 bases, with 7 bases between them. Looked up from germline, CDR1 is LNHDA and CDR2 is SQIVND (reference sequence). CDR3 in amino acids: CASSIGGNQPQHF. CDR3 nucleotide sequence: TGTGCCAGTAGTATTGGGGGGAATCAGCCCCAGCATTTT.

V usage is TRBV6-1 and J usage is TRBJ2-3; 12 nucleotides match TRBD2. Per germline, CDR1 MNHNS and CDR2 SASEGT. The CDR3 contains 15 residues. Trimming removed 2 bases from V and 6 bases from J; junction bases left unmatched: 3. CDR3 in DNA: TGTGCCAGCAGTGAAATAGGACTAGCGGGGGATACGCAGTATTTT. Its translation is CASSEIGLAGDTQYF.

To note about this clone: This specimen includes other DNA sequences encoding the same CDR3. The chain has TRBV27 and TRBJ2-3; the D gene is possibly TRBD1 (5 bases). The CDR3 covers 12 residues. Germline V gives CDR1 MNHEY, CDR2 SMNVEV (reference sequence). Trimming removed 6 bases from V and 1 base from J, with 5 bases in between. CDR3 sequence: CASRQGTDTQYF. CDR3 in DNA: TGTGCCAGCAGACAGGGCACAGATACGCAGTATTTT.

Points on this clone: This may be a read error: a much more frequent sequence differs by one nucleotide. The same CDR3 is also encoded by other DNA sequences in this sample. The J gene is TRBJ2-7, the V gene TRBV5-5; D uncertain. This CDR3 region has 11 residues. Germline loops: CDR1 SGHKS, CDR2 YYEKEE (reference sequence). Trimming removed 5 bases at V and 0 bases at J, with 3 bases between. The CDR3 nucleotides are TGTGCCAGCAGTTCCTCCTACGAGCAGTACTTC. Its protein product is CASSSSYEQYF.

This clone was found once. The chain uses TRBV2 and TRBJ1-1; TRBD1 aligns across 7 bases. Trimming cost V 3 bases and J 11 bases; bases outside gene matches: 15. Germline lookup yields CDR1 SNHLY and CDR2 FYNNEI. CDR3 length equals 15 residues. DNA for the CDR3: TGTGCCAGCAGTGATGGAGTGTTTCCCGGACAGGTGGCTTTCTTT. It specifies CASSDGVFPGQVAFF. The full variable domain, rest sourced from reference TRBV2 and TRBJ1-1, is EPEVTQTPSHQVTQMGQEVILRCVPISNHLYFYWYRQILGQKVEFLVSFYNNEISEKSEIFDDQFSVERPDGSNFTLKIRSTKLEDSAMYFCASSDGVFPGQVAFFGQGTRLTVV.

The chain employs TRBV28 and TRBJ2-2, with unresolved D. V was trimmed by 5 bases and J by 1 base, leaving 11 bases between them. The CDR3 covers 15 residues. The germline CDR1 and CDR2 sequences are MDHEN and SYDVKM. The CDR3 spells CASSPMTGNTGELFF. The CDR3 DNA is TGTGCCAGCAGTCCCATGACGGGGAACACCGGGGAGCTGTTTTTT.

This clone was recorded once. V is TRBV4-1 and J is TRBJ1-1, with 10 bases that match TRBD1. CDR1 and CDR2 (germline): MGHRA, YSYEKL. This CDR3 spans 14 amino acids. The V segment lost 4 bases and the J segment 7 bases; nucleotides outside the gene matches: 6. For the CDR3, the DNA is TGCGCCAGCAGCCTAAGAGGGACAGGGGATGAAGCTTTCTTT. Its translation: CASSLRGTGDEAFF.

This rearrangement joins TRBV4-1 to TRBJ2-7, with a possible D match to TRBD2 (6 bases). Germline CDR1 is MGHRA and CDR2 is YSYEKL. V shed 1 base and J shed 4 bases, with 11 bases lying between them. The CDR3 has 14 amino acids. The CDR3 spells CASSQGPGLYEQYF. As DNA, the CDR3 is TGCGCCAGCAGCCAAGGGCCGGGACTTTACGAGCAGTACTTC.

V usage is TRBV9 and J usage is TRBJ2-7, with TRBD1 as a possible D gene (7 bases). Trimming removed 3 bases at V and 6 bases at J, with 19 bases between. Germline loops: CDR1 SGDLS, CDR2 YYNGEE. The CDR3 is 15 residues long. The DNA for the CDR3 is TGTGCCAGCAGCGCCACGGGGCAGGGGGGTCGCGAGCAGTACTTC. It specifies CASSATGQGGREQYF.

In DNA form, the CDR3 reads TGTGCCAGCAGCGTAGCGGGGGGGCAAGATACGCAGTATTTT. Residues: CASSVAGGQDTQYF. The chain uses TRBV9 and TRBJ2-3; 8 nucleotides align to TRBD2. CDR1 SGDLS and CDR2 YYNGEE come from the germline V gene. Germline trimming cut 0 bases from V and 5 bases from J; bases unmatched to any gene: 2. The CDR3 consists of 14 residues.

The chain employs TRBV9 and TRBJ1-1, with a weak D call TRBD1 (5 bases). Germline assignment: CDR1 SGDLS and CDR2 YYNGEE. The CDR3 length is 15 residues. Trimming shortened V by 0 bases and J by 3 bases, and 12 bases separated the two germline ends. The CDR3 DNA reads TGTGCCAGCAGCGTAGACCCGGGGGTGGACACTGAAGCTTTCTTT. Translated: CASSVDPGVDTEAFF.

As DNA, the CDR3 is TGTGCCAGCAGCCCCGGACTAGCGGGAAGCACAGATACGCAGTATTTT. Protein product: CASSPGLAGSTDTQYF. This sequence joins TRBV5-6 and TRBJ2-3; 12 nucleotides match TRBD2. The ends lost 4 bases at V and 0 bases at J; junction bases unmatched: 3. CDR3 size: 16 residues. The germline V gene encodes CDR1 SGHDT and CDR2 YYEEEE.

This clone was seen only a few times. The rearrangement uses TRBV7-2 and TRBJ1-5; 7 bases are shared with TRBD1. This CDR3 has 16 amino acids. V gave up 1 base and J gave up 9 bases; unmatched junction bases: 12. CDR1 SGHTA and CDR2 FQGNSA come from the germline V gene. Here the CDR3 DNA reads TGTGCCAGCAGCTTAGGACGCGGGACAGTAGAATTGCCCCAGCATTTT. Protein: CASSLGRGTVELPQHF.

The chain carries TRBV5-1 and TRBJ1-2, with 11 bases identical to TRBD1. CDR1 SGHRS and CDR2 YFSETQ come from the germline V gene. The CDR3 covers 15 residues. V was pared by 7 bases and J by 4 bases, with 9 bases of the junction left unmatched. The CDR3 region is CASDGTGGDPYGYTF. The CDR3, as DNA: TGCGCCAGCGATGGGACAGGGGGGGATCCCTATGGCTACACCTTC.

As regards this clone: At the DNA level, this CDR3 is encoded by other sequences in the same sample as well. The chain couples TRBV27 to TRBJ2-7; the D gene is possibly TRBD2 (6 bases). The CDR3 extends over 13 amino acids. V lost 5 bases and J 3 bases, leaving 11 bases between the germline ends. Germline values: CDR1 MNHEY, CDR2 SMNVEV (reference sequence). CDR3 protein: CASSLSGVYEQYF. CDR3 DNA: TGTGCCAGCAGTCTCTCGGGAGTCTACGAGCAGTACTTC.

This rearrangement joins TRBV15 to TRBJ1-3, with D maybe TRBD1 (5 bases). Germline V gives CDR1 LNHNV, CDR2 YYDKDF (reference sequence). The CDR3 length is 13 residues. V was pared by 6 bases and J by 2 bases, with 8 bases between. The CDR3 spells CATRSGAGNTIYF. CDR3 sequence (DNA): TGTGCCACCAGGTCGGGGGCTGGAAACACCATATATTTT.

The chain combines TRBV27 with TRBJ2-7; the D gene is possibly TRBD1 (8 bases). From germline, CDR1 is MNHEY and CDR2 SMNVEV (reference sequence). The CDR3 length is 14 residues. The germline V and J ends were trimmed by 7 bases and 5 bases, with 18 bases remaining between them. The CDR3 reads CASTTGGAGDEQYF. CDR3 nucleotide sequence: TGTGCCAGCACTACAGGGGGGGCTGGGGACGAGCAGTACTTC.

V is TRBV4-1 and J is TRBJ1-1; TRBD1 might be the D (5 bases). V lost 2 bases and J lost 1, with 11 bases in between. The CDR3 has 15 residues. The V gene's germline CDR1 is MGHRA and CDR2 YSYEKL. In nucleotides, the CDR3 is TGCGCCAGCAGCCAATGGGACGGGGCGAACACTGAAGCTTTCTTT. This codes for CASSQWDGANTEAFF.

On this clone itself: This sample includes further DNA sequences coding for the same CDR3. The chain employs TRBV11-2 and TRBJ2-7; D gene unclear. With 5 bases removed from V and 4 bases from J, the gap between germline ends came to 9 bases. CDR1 and CDR2 (germline): SGHAT, FQNNGV. CDR3 length equals 12 residues. The CDR3 protein is CASSQDGYEQYF. The CDR3 bases are TGTGCCAGCAGCCAGGACGGATACGAGCAGTACTTC.

This chain connects TRBV6-5 to TRBJ2-1, with unresolved D. The CDR3 consists of 15 residues. V gave up 4 bases and J gave up 9 bases, with 19 bases separating them. Germline assignment: CDR1 MNHEY and CDR2 SVGAGI. DNA for the CDR3: TGTGCCAGCAGTTCCCTCCGGGCCCTTTCGGGTGAGCAGTTCTTC. Translated: CASSSLRALSGEQFF.

This chain connects TRBV14 to TRBJ2-7; D possibly corresponds to TRBD2 (6 bases). The CDR3 length is 14 residues. V lost 2 bases to trimming and J lost 5 bases, with 13 bases between them. CDR1 is SGHDN, CDR2 FVKESK, per germline. The CDR3 nucleotides are TGTGCCAGCAGCCAATTGGGACTCGCGGACGAGCAGTACTTC. Protein sequence: CASSQLGLADEQYF.

Concerning this clone: Other nucleotide sequences in the sample specify the same CDR3. The rearrangement joins TRBV6-5 to TRBJ1-3; D is uncertain. The CDR3 consists of 14 residues. The V gene lost 0 bases and the J gene lost 3 bases, with 6 bases spanning the gap. Germline-derived CDR1 and CDR2 are MNHEY and SVGAGI. CDR3 sequence reads: CASSYSGGGNTIYF. DNA for the CDR3: TGTGCCAGCAGTTACTCCGGCGGTGGAAACACCATATATTTT.

V and J are TRBV27 and TRBJ2-7; 7 bases are a match to TRBD1. After removal of 3 bases from V and 4 bases from J, the junction contained 15 bases not matched to a gene. CDR3 length: 17 residues. In germline, CDR1 is MNHEY, CDR2 SMNVEV (reference sequence). CDR3 amino acids: CASSFLSPKGAEYEQYF. The CDR3 coding sequence is TGTGCCAGCAGTTTCCTCTCGCCGAAGGGGGCGGAATACGAGCAGTACTTC.